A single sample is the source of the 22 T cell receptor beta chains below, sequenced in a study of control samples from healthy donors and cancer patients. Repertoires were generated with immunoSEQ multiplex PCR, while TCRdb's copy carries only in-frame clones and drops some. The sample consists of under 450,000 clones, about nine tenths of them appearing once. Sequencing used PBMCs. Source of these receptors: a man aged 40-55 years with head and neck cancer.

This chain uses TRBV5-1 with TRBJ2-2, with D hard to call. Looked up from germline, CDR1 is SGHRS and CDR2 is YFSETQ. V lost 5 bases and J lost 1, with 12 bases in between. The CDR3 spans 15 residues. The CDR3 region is CASRREPGNTGELFF. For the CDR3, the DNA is TGCGCCAGCAGAAGAGAACCGGGGAACACCGGGGAGCTGTTTTTT.

CDR3 coding DNA: TGTGCCTGCCGGGAGGTCTCTGGAAACACCATATATTTT. It yields the protein CACREVSGNTIYF. This rearrangement joins TRBV30 to TRBJ1-3, with D hard to call. V lost 6 bases and J 0 bases, leaving 9 bases between the germline ends. The V gene's germline CDR1 is GTSNPN and CDR2 SVGIG (reference sequence). The CDR3 consists of 13 residues.

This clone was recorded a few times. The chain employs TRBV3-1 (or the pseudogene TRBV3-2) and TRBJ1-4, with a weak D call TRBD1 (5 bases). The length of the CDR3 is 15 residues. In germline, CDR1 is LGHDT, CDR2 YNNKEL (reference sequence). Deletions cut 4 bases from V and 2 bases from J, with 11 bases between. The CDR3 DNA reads TGTGCCAGCAGCCCAAGGGGACCCACTAATGAAAAACTGTTTTTT. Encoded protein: CASSPRGPTNEKLFF.

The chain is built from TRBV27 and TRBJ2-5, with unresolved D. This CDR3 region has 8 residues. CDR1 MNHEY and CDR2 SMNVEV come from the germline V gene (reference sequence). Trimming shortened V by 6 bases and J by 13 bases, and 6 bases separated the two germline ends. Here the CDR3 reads CASRVRYF. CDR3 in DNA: TGTGCCAGCAGGGTGAGGTACTTC.

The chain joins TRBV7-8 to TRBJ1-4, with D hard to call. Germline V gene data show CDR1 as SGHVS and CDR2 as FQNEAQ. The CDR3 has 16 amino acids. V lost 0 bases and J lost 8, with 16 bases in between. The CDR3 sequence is CASSLAGSSGNEKLFF. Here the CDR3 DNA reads TGTGCCAGCAGCTTAGCGGGGAGTTCGGGTAACGAAAAACTGTTTTTT.

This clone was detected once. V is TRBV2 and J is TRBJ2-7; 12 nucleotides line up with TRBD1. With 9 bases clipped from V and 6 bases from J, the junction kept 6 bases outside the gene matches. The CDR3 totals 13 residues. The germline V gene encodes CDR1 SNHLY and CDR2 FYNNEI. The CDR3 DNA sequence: TGTGCCAGTCAGGGACAGGGGGCGGGCGAGCAGTACTTC. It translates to CASQGQGAGEQYF.

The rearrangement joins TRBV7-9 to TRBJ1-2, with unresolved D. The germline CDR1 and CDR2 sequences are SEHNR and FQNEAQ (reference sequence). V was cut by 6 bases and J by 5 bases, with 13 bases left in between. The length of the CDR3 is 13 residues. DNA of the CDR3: TGTGCCAGCAGTCCCTCGGGTGGATATGGCTACACCTTC. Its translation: CASSPSGGYGYTF.

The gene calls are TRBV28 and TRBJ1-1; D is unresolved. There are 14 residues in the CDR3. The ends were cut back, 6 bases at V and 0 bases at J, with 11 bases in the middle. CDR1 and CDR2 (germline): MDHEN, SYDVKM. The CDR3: CASSPHGLNTEAFF. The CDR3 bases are TGTGCCAGCAGCCCCCACGGGTTGAACACTGAAGCTTTCTTT.

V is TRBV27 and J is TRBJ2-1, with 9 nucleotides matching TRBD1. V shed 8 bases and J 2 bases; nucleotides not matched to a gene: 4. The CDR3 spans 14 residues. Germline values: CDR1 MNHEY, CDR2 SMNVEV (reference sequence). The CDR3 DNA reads TGTGCCAGCTTCGGACAGGGGACCTACAATGAGCAGTTCTTC. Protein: CASFGQGTYNEQFF.

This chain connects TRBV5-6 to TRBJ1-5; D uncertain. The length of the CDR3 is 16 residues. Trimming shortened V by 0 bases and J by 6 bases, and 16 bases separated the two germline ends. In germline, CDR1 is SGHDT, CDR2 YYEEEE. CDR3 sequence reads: CASSLGGNGWGQPQHF. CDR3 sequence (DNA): TGTGCCAGCAGCTTGGGTGGGAATGGATGGGGTCAGCCCCAGCATTTT.

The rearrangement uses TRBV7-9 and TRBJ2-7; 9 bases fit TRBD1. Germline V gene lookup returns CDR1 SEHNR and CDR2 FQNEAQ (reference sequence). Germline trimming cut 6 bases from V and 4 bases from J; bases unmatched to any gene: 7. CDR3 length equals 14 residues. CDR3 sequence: CASSPGQGHYEQYF. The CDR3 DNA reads TGTGCCAGCAGTCCGGGACAGGGTCATTACGAGCAGTACTTC.

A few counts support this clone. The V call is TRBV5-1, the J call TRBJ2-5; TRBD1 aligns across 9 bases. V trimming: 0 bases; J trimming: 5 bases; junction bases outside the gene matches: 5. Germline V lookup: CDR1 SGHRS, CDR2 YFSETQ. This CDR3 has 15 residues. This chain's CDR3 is CASSLAGGQGETQYF. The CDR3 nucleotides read TGCGCCAGCAGCTTGGCCGGAGGACAGGGGGAGACCCAGTACTTC.

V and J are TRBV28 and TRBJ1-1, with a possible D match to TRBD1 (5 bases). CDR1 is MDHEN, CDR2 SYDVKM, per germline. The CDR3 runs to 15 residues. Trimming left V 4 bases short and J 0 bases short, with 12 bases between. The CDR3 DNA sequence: TGTGCCAGCAGTTGGGGGACCGGGCTGAACACTGAAGCTTTCTTT. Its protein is CASSWGTGLNTEAFF.

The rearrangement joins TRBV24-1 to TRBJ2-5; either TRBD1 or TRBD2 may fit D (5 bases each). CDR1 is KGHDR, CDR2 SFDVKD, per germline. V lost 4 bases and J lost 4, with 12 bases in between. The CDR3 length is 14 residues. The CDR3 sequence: CATSDRGGGETQYF. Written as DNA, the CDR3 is TGTGCCACCAGTGACCGGGGCGGTGGAGAGACCCAGTACTTC.

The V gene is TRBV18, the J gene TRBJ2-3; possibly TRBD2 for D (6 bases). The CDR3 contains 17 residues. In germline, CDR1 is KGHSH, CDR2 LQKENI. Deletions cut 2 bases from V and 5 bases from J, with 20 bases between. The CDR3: CASSPFSAGSKGDTQYF. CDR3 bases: TGTGCCAGCTCACCATTCTCGGCGGGGTCCAAGGGAGATACGCAGTATTTT. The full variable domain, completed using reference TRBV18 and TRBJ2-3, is NAGVMQNPRHLVRRRGQEARLRCSPMKGHSHVYWYRQLPEEGLKFMVYLQKENIIDESGMPKERFSAEFPKEGPSILRIQQVVRGDSAAYFCASSPFSAGSKGDTQYFGPGTRLTVL.

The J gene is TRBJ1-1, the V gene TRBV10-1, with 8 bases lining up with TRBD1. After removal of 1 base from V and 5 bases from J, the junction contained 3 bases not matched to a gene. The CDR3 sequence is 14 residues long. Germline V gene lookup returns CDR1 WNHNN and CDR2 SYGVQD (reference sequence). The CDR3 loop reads CASSEWTGPTEAFF. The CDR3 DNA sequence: TGCGCCAGCAGTGAGTGGACAGGGCCGACTGAAGCTTTCTTT.

DNA of the CDR3: TGTGCCCTCGGTGGCAATCAGCCCCAGCATTTT. Translation: CALGGNQPQHF. This chain links TRBV2 with TRBJ1-5; no reliable D call. V was pared by 11 bases and J by 2 bases, with 7 bases between. The germline V gene has CDR1 SNHLY and CDR2 FYNNEI. The CDR3 extends over 11 amino acids.

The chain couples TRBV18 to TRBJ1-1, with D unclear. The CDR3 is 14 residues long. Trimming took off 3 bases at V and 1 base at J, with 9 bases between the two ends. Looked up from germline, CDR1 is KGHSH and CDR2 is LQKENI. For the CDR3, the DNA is TGTGCCAGCTCACCTATGACCGGGAACACTGAAGCTTTCTTT. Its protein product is CASSPMTGNTEAFF.

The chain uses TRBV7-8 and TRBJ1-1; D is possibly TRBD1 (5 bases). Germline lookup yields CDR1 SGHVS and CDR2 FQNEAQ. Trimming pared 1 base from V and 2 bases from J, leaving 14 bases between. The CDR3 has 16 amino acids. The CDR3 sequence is CASSLELRTPNTEAFF. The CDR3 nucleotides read TGTGCCAGCAGCTTAGAACTCAGGACACCCAACACTGAAGCTTTCTTT.

The CDR3 sequence: CSVEGVYEQYF. The CDR3, as DNA: TGCAGCGTTGAAGGGGTCTACGAGCAGTACTTC. V is TRBV29-1 and J is TRBJ2-7; D call uncertain. The V end lost 1 base, the J end lost 3 bases, and 4 bases lay between the germline ends. CDR1 and CDR2 from the germline V gene are SQVTM and ANQGSEA. The CDR3 spans 11 residues.

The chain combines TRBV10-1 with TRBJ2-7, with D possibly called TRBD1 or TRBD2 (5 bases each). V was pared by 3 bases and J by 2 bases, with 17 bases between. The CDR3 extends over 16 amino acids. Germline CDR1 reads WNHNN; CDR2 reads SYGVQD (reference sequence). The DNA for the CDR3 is TGCGCCAGCAGTGAAAGGTCGGGGCACACAGCCTACGAGCAGTACTTC. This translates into CASSERSGHTAYEQYF.

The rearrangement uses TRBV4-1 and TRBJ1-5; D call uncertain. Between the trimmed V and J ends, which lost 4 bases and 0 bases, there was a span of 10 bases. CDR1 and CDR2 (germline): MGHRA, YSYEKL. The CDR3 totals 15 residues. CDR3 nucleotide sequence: TGCGCCAGCAGCCCTGTGGTAGATAGCAATCAGCCCCAGCATTTT. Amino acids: CASSPVVDSNQPQHF.